The 5 T cell receptor beta chains reported below all come from one sample, sequenced in a study of CD4+ T cells in melanoma. This table comes from immunoSEQ multiplex PCR, and its TCRdb copy is limited to in-frame clones, with some not included. The profile shows some 9,900 clones, around 69% of them singletons. The sequenced material came from tumor tissue. Receptors were obtained from a human donor with melanoma.

The genes are TRBV6-1 and TRBJ2-7, with a weak D call TRBD1 (5 bases). This CDR3 contains 14 residues. Germline V CDR1 and CDR2: MNHNS, SASEGT. The germline V and J ends were trimmed by 2 bases and 4 bases, with 12 bases remaining between them. The CDR3 sequence is CASSETRAQYEQYF. As DNA, the CDR3 is TGTGCCAGCAGTGAAACCAGGGCCCAATACGAGCAGTACTTC.

This chain uses TRBV27 with TRBJ2-7; a possible D gene is TRBD2 (6 bases). CDR3 size: 14 residues. The V end was cut by 4 bases, the J end by 2 bases, with 12 bases between. Germline V gene data show CDR1 as MNHEY and CDR2 as SMNVEV (reference sequence). DNA for the CDR3: TGTGCCAGCAGTTCTCCCGGGACTCCCTACGAGCAGTACTTC. Residues: CASSSPGTPYEQYF.

By its share, this clone is medium-sized. J is TRBJ2-2 and V is TRBV29-1; D gene uncertain. V was pared by 4 bases and J by 7 bases, with 7 bases between. CDR1 SQVTM and CDR2 ANQGSEA come from the germline V gene. The CDR3 extends over 11 amino acids. CDR3 in amino acids: CSVGGIGELFF. CDR3 coding DNA: TGCAGCGTTGGTGGCATCGGGGAGCTGTTTTTT.

V is TRBV5-6 and J is TRBJ1-1; D is unresolved. Trimming took off 3 bases at V and 3 bases at J, with 9 bases between the two ends. CDR1 SGHDT and CDR2 YYEEEE come from the germline V gene. CDR3 length equals 13 residues. CDR3 coding DNA: TGTGCCAGCAGCTCGGACGATTACACTGAAGCTTTCTTT. Its protein product is CASSSDDYTEAFF.

This clone is termed medium-sized (0.01 to 0.1%). J is TRBJ2-7 and V is TRBV5-6; TRBD2 might be the D (6 bases). The V gene lost 4 bases and the J gene lost 4 bases, with 15 bases spanning the gap. Germline assignment: CDR1 SGHDT and CDR2 YYEEEE. The CDR3 has 14 amino acids. The CDR3 region is CASSASGSPYEQYF. DNA for the CDR3: TGTGCCAGCAGCGCCAGCGGGTCGCCGTACGAGCAGTACTTC.